Following are 9 T cell receptor beta chains from one sample sequenced in a study of blood T cells in healthy people across ages. Combining a sample-barcoded 5' primer with a J-beta primer mix, a second PCR ran for about 6 to 12 cycles. MiXCR, applied by TCRdb to the 5' RACE reads, yields one record per CDR3 protein. The profile shows approximately 1.5 million distinct CDR3 sequences, approximately 39% of them singletons. Sequencing was done on a sample of blood. The source is a woman aged 18-29 years in good health.

V gene TRBV4-3 combines with J gene TRBJ2-7; 7 positions match TRBD2. The J call may be mistaken, given a closer DNA end match to TRBJ2-1. Germline assignment: CDR1 LGHNA and CDR2 YSLEER. This CDR3 comprises 16 residues. As DNA, the CDR3 is TGCGCCAGCAGCCAAGATACGGAGCGGGGATACAATGAGCAGTTCTTC. It is translated as CASSQDTERGYNEQFF.

This clonotype was counted a few times. The chain employs TRBV7-9 and TRBJ2-5; D is ambiguous. Germline V gene lookup returns CDR1 SEHNR and CDR2 FQNEAQ (reference sequence). There are 11 residues in the CDR3. Between the trimmed V and J ends, which lost 10 bases and 2 bases, there was a span of 8 bases. CDR3 protein: CATDEQETQYF. The CDR3 region has the DNA TGTGCCACCGACGAACAAGAGACCCAGTACTTC.

The CDR3 loop reads CASSFYRVDSDTQYF. The CDR3, as DNA: TGTGCCAGCAGCTTCTACAGGGTGGACTCAGATACGCAGTATTTT. The chain links TRBV13 to TRBJ2-3; D might be TRBD1 (6 bases). The CDR3 contains 15 residues. The germline gives CDR1 PRHDT, CDR2 FYEKMQ (reference sequence). Trimming removed 3 bases at V and 4 bases at J, with 14 bases between.

This clonotype has more than one count but fewer than ten. The chain joins TRBV7-2 to TRBJ2-1, with unresolved D. Germline-derived CDR1 and CDR2 are SGHTA and FQGNSA. CDR3 size: 12 residues. V shed 1 base and J shed 11 bases, with 9 bases lying between them. Here the CDR3 reads CASSLVSSQQFF. CDR3 DNA sequence: TGTGCCAGCAGCTTAGTCTCCTCCCAGCAGTTCTTC.

The rearrangement uses TRBV3-1 and TRBJ2-4; TRBD1 matches at 11 bases. The J call is doubtful: the DNA matches TRBJ2-5 better. This CDR3 comprises 16 residues. Looked up from germline, CDR1 is LGHDT and CDR2 is YNNKEL (reference sequence). The CDR3: CASSLGTGGRAETQYF. CDR3 bases: TGTGCCAGCAGCCTCGGGACAGGGGGTCGTGCGGAGACCCAGTACTTC.

V and J are TRBV28 and TRBJ2-3; the match to TRBD1 covers 8 bases. The length of the CDR3 is 14 residues. The V gene's germline CDR1 is MDHEN and CDR2 SYDVKM. V gave up 5 bases and J gave up 4 bases; unmatched junction bases: 5. CDR3 protein: CASSTTGAADTQYF. The CDR3, as DNA: TGTGCCAGCAGTACGACAGGGGCCGCAGATACGCAGTATTTT.

The rearrangement links TRBV11-1 to TRBJ2-1; TRBD2 aligns across 11 bases. Germline assignment: CDR1 SGHAT and CDR2 FQDESV (reference sequence). The V segment lost 6 bases and the J segment 4 bases; nucleotides outside the gene matches: 11. The CDR3 has 17 residues. CDR3 residues: CASSQGPSGGIYNEQFF. CDR3 nucleotides: TGTGCCAGCAGTCAGGGGCCTAGCGGGGGGATTTACAATGAGCAGTTCTTC.

This clonotype was detected only a few times. V usage is TRBV7-2 and J usage is TRBJ1-2; possibly TRBD1 for D (5 bases). The ends were cut back, 1 base at V and 8 bases at J, with 17 bases in the middle. Per germline, CDR1 SGHTA and CDR2 FQGNSA. The CDR3 length is 15 residues. The CDR3, as DNA: TGTGCCAGCAGCTTAGGGTGGCGGCAGGGAAAGGGCTACACCTTC. Translated: CASSLGWRQGKGYTF.

The CDR3 sequence is CSATTSGSYNEQYF. DNA of the CDR3: TGCAGTGCTACAACCAGCGGGAGTTACAATGAGCAGTACTTC. This chain connects TRBV20-1 to TRBJ2-1; TRBD2 agrees at 8 bases. The J call may be incorrect, as the DNA end agrees better with TRBJ2-7. Germline V gene data show CDR1 as DFQATT and CDR2 as SNEGSKA (reference sequence). This CDR3 has 14 residues.